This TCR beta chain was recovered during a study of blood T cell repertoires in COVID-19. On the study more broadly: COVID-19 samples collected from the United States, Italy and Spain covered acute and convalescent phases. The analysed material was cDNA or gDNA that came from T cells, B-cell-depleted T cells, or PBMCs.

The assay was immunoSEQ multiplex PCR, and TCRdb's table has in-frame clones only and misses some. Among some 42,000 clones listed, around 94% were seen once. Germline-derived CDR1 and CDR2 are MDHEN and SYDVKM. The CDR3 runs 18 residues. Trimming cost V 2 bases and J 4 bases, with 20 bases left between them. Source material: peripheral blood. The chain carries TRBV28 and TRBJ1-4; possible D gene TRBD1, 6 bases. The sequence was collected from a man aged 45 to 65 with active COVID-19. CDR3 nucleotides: TGTGCCAGCAGTTTACCTAGTGGGGGCCAAGGGGTTAATGAAAAACTGTTTTTT. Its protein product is CASSLPSGGQGVNEKLFF. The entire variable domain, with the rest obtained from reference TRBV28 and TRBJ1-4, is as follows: DVKVTQSSRYLVKRTGEKVFLECVQDMDHENMFWYRQDPGLGLRLIYFSYDVKMKEKGDIPEGYSVSREKKERFSLILESASTNQTSMYLCASSLPSGGQGVNEKLFFGSGTQLSVL.